The 21 T cell receptor beta chains below were found in one sample sequenced in a study of blood T cells in healthy people across ages. A second PCR, run for 7 to 11 cycles, used a sample-barcoded 5' primer plus a J-beta primer mix. TCRdb recomputed calls from the 5' RACE reads with MiXCR, one row per CDR3 protein. The sample contains roughly 700,000 distinct CDR3 sequences, approximately 25% of which appear only once. The sample was also linked to a second study, of T cells of mothers and their children.

Input material: blood. Every receptor here comes from a boy younger than 18 in good health.

This clonotype was seen more than once but under ten times. The gene calls are TRBV7-9 and TRBJ2-1; 7 nucleotides align to TRBD1. The J call may be incorrect, as the DNA end agrees better with TRBJ2-7. CDR3 length: 13 amino acids. Germline CDR1 SEHNR, CDR2 FQNEAQ (reference sequence). CDR3 sequence (DNA): TGTGCCAGCAGCACGGGACAGATCTACGAGCAGTACTTC. It yields the protein CASSTGQIYEQYF.

Only a few counts were recorded for this clonotype. The genes are TRBV12-3 or TRBV12-4 and TRBJ2-1; no clear D gene. The V gene lost 2 bases and the J gene lost 5 bases, with 7 bases spanning the gap. This CDR3 has 13 residues. The chain's CDR3 is CASSLTADNEQFF. The CDR3 region has the DNA TGTGCCAGCAGTTTAACTGCGGACAATGAGCAGTTCTTC.

This clonotype was seen a handful of times. The CDR3 region is CASSQGPDRDTQYF. CDR3 DNA: TGTGCCAGCAGCCAGGGGCCCGACAGAGATACGCAGTATTTT. This chain joins TRBV3-1 and TRBJ2-3, with D possibly being TRBD1 (5 bases). Germline lookup yields CDR1 LGHDT and CDR2 YNNKEL (reference sequence). V lost 3 bases and J lost 5, with 12 bases in between. CDR3 length: 14 residues.

The chain joins TRBV27 to TRBJ1-1, with TRBD1 as a possible D gene (5 bases). V was cut by 1 base and J by 1 base, with 10 bases left in between. Germline-derived CDR1 and CDR2 are MNHEY and SMNVEV (reference sequence). CDR3 length: 15 amino acids. The CDR3 sequence: CASSLLPTENTEAFF. In nucleotides, the CDR3 is TGTGCCAGCAGTTTATTACCGACAGAGAACACTGAAGCTTTCTTT.

The chain combines TRBV14 with TRBJ2-5; 9 bases fit TRBD1. The tail of the sequence fits TRBJ2-1 better, so the J call may be wrong. Germline lookup yields CDR1 SGHDN and CDR2 FVKESK. This CDR3 has 16 amino acids. CDR3 loop: CASSHDSGTGLDEQFF. In nucleotides, the CDR3 is TGTGCCAGCAGCCATGACTCCGGGACAGGGTTGGATGAGCAGTTCTTC.

Here the CDR3 reads CASSFQGRVTGELFF. As DNA, the CDR3 is TGTGCCAGCAGCTTTCAGGGCCGGGTCACCGGGGAGCTGTTTTTT. The chain employs TRBV11-3 and TRBJ2-2, with D possibly matching TRBD1 (5 bases). Trimming removed 3 bases at V and 4 bases at J, with 12 bases between. The CDR3 has 15 amino acids. Germline CDR1 and CDR2: SGHNT and YENEEA. The variable domain in full, with the rest retrieved from reference TRBV11-3 and TRBJ2-2, is EAGVVQSPRYKIIEKKQPVAFWCNPISGHNTLYWYLQNLGQGPELLIRYENEEAVDDSQLPKDRFSAERLKGVDSTLKIQPAELGDSAVYLCASSFQGRVTGELFFGEGSRLTVL.

This clonotype occurred a few times. V usage is TRBV29-1 and J usage is TRBJ2-5; D gene unclear. Germline values: CDR1 SQVTM, CDR2 ANQGSEA. The germline V and J ends were trimmed by 1 base and 4 bases, with 13 bases remaining between them. This CDR3 is 14 amino acids long. CDR3: CSVEVWAERETQYF. CDR3 in DNA: TGCAGCGTTGAAGTTTGGGCAGAACGAGAGACCCAGTACTTC.

This clonotype was picked up a small number of times. The chain employs TRBV7-2 and TRBJ2-7; D call uncertain. With 7 bases removed from V and 2 bases from J, the gap between germline ends came to 6 bases. CDR3 length: 11 amino acids. Germline assignment: CDR1 SGHTA and CDR2 FQGNSA. The CDR3: CASIPPYEQYF. The CDR3, as DNA: TGTGCCAGCATCCCCCCCTACGAGCAGTACTTC.

The CDR3 region has the DNA TGTGCCAGCTCACCCATGACGGGGCAAGACGAGCAGTACTTC. This sequence encodes CASSPMTGQDEQYF. V is TRBV18 and J is TRBJ2-5; D tentatively reads TRBD1 or TRBD2 (5 bases each). The J call may be incorrect, as the DNA end agrees better with TRBJ2-7. Germline V gene data show CDR1 as KGHSH and CDR2 as LQKENI. This CDR3 spans 14 amino acids.

This clonotype occurred a few times. The V and J genes are TRBV7-2 and TRBJ2-1, with 8 nucleotides matching TRBD2. The CDR3 sequence is 15 residues long. The trim removed 3 bases at V and 9 bases at J, leaving 10 bases unmatched. CDR1 SGHTA and CDR2 FQGNSA come from the germline V gene. Here the CDR3 DNA reads TGTGCCAGCAGCTTGGGACTAGAATCGGTCGCTGAGCAGTTCTTC. Translation gives CASSLGLESVAEQFF.

With respect to this clonotype: The junction does not match germline at one end; this may be a read error. The V gene is TRBV28, the J gene TRBJ2-7, with TRBD1 matching 7 bases. The CDR3 spans 13 residues. The germline CDR1 and CDR2 sequences are MDHEN and SYDVKM. CDR3 sequence (DNA): TGTGCCAGCAGGACAGGGAACTCCTACGGGCAGTACTTC. As protein: CASRTGNSYGQYF.

The chain carries TRBV10-3 and TRBJ2-7; a possible D gene is TRBD1 (6 bases). Trimming left V 0 bases short and J 4 bases short, with 13 bases between. Germline V gene sequence: CDR1 ENHRY, CDR2 SYGVKD. The CDR3 totals 15 residues. This CDR3 reads CAISESWTEGYEQYF. The DNA for the CDR3 is TGTGCCATCAGTGAGTCGTGGACAGAGGGGTACGAGCAGTACTTC.

Only a few counts were recorded for this clonotype. The V and J genes are TRBV6-2 or TRBV6-3 and TRBJ2-5; TRBD1 agrees at 9 bases. The V and J ends lost 2 bases and 3 bases, in that order; junction bases with no gene match: 4. This CDR3 is 15 amino acids long. CDR1 and CDR2 from the germline V gene are MNHEY and SVGEGT. CDR3: CASSYLRDREETQYF. The CDR3, as DNA: TGTGCCAGCAGTTACCTCCGGGACAGGGAAGAGACCCAGTACTTC.

The chain couples TRBV28 to TRBJ2-5, with D possibly TRBD2 on 6 matching bases. The better agreement between TRBJ2-7 and the DNA end casts doubt on the J call. The germline V gene has CDR1 MDHEN and CDR2 SYDVKM. This CDR3 comprises 14 residues. The CDR3 reads CASGLAVPSYEQYF. CDR3 bases: TGTGCCAGCGGATTAGCGGTCCCCTCCTACGAGCAGTACTTC.

This clonotype was seen a few times. The chain employs TRBV5-5 and TRBJ2-3; either TRBD1 or TRBD2 may supply D (5 bases each). Germline V gene sequence: CDR1 SGHKS, CDR2 YYEKEE (reference sequence). The CDR3 runs to 15 residues. V was shortened by 9 bases and J by 2 bases, with 19 bases between the two germline ends. For the CDR3, the DNA is TGTGCCACCACCTGGGGGAGACGGTACACAGATACGCAGTATTTT. Translated: CATTWGRRYTDTQYF.

The V gene is TRBV7-2, the J gene TRBJ2-5; D uncertain. Between the trimmed V and J ends, which lost 5 bases and 5 bases, there was a span of 18 bases. The CDR3 is made up of 15 amino acids. Germline lookup yields CDR1 SGHTA and CDR2 FQGNSA. The CDR3 here is CASSHYSGGEETQYF. CDR3 nucleotides: TGTGCCAGCAGCCACTATTCAGGTGGCGAGGAGACCCAGTACTTC.

This clonotype was observed at least ten times. The chain links TRBV28 to TRBJ2-1, with D tentatively TRBD2 (6 bases). Germline CDR1 and CDR2: MDHEN and SYDVKM. V lost 3 bases to trimming and J lost 2 bases, with 8 bases between them. The CDR3 loop spans 14 amino acids. In DNA form, the CDR3 reads TGTGCCAGCAGTTTGGAGGGACCCTACAATGAGCAGTTCTTC. Protein product: CASSLEGPYNEQFF.

The chain has TRBV7-8 and TRBJ2-7, with 7 bases fitting TRBD1. Germline loops: CDR1 SGHVS, CDR2 FQNEAQ. The junction had 10 bases not matched to a gene; V was cut back by 1 base and J by 4 bases. CDR3 length equals 16 residues. CDR3 nucleotide sequence: TGTGCCAGCAGCTTAGGGACACAGGGGTCCAGTTACGAGCAGTACTTC. As protein: CASSLGTQGSSYEQYF.

This chain uses TRBV2 with TRBJ2-7; TRBD2 is a possible D gene (5 bases). Trimming removed 4 bases from V and 3 bases from J, with 16 bases in between. Germline V lookup: CDR1 SNHLY, CDR2 FYNNEI. The CDR3 covers 15 residues. CDR3 bases: TGTGCCAGCAGTGGTAACCTAGCATCGTACTACGAGCAGTACTTC. Its protein is CASSGNLASYYEQYF.

Remarks on this clonotype: An end of the junction does not agree with germline; a read error may underlie this. The V call is TRBV28, the J call TRBJ2-1; D remains ambiguous. The germline CDR1 and CDR2 sequences are MDHEN and SYDVKM. The CDR3 length is 14 residues. DNA for the CDR3: TGTGCCAGCAGTTCATCCCTATCCTACAGTGAGCAGTTCTTC. Translated, it gives CASSSSLSYSEQFF.

This clonotype has more than one count but fewer than ten. The chain joins TRBV9 to TRBJ1-4; maybe TRBD1 (5 bases). This CDR3 region has 17 residues. V lost 3 bases and J 5 bases, leaving 20 bases between the germline ends. Germline V gene lookup returns CDR1 SGDLS and CDR2 YYNGEE. CDR3 DNA sequence: TGTGCCAGCAGCGCAGCCCCCGACAGAGTAAGGAATGAAAAACTGTTTTTT. Translated, it gives CASSAAPDRVRNEKLFF. Full variable domain (remainder filled in from reference TRBV9 and TRBJ1-4): DSGVTQTPKHLITATGQRVTLRCSPRSGDLSVYWYQQSLDQGLQFLIQYYNGEERAKGNILERFSAQQFPDLHSELNLSSLELGDSALYFCASSAAPDRVRNEKLFFGSGTQLSVL.